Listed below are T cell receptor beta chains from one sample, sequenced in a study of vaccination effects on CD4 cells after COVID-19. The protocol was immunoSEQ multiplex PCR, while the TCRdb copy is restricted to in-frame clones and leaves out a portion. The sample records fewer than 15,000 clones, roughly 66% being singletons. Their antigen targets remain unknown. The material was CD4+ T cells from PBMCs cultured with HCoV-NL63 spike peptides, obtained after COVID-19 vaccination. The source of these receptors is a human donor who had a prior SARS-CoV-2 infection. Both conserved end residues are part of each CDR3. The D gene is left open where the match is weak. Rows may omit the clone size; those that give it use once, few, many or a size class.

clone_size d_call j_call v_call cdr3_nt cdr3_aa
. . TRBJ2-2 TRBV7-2 TGTGCCAGCAGCTTATCGGGGTGGAGCGGGGAGCTGTTTTTT CASSLSGWSGELFF
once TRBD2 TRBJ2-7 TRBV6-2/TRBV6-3 TGTGCCAGCAGTTACGGGACTAGCGGTTACGAGCAGTACTTC CASSYGTSGYEQYF
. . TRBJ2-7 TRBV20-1 TGCAGTGCTAGTGTCTCCGGAGTTCGCGAGCAGTACTTC CSASVSGVREQYF
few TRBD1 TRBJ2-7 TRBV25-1 TGTGCCAGCAGTGAAGTTATCGGCGGCAGGGGGCGCGGCGAGCAGTACTTC CASSEVIGGRGRGEQYF
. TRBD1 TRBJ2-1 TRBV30 TGTGCCTGGAGTGTAATACAGGGGTGGAATGAGCAGTTCTTC CAWSVIQGWNEQFF
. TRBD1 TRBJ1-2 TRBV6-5 TGTGCCAGCAGAAGGGACAGCAACTATGGCTACACCTTC CASRRDSNYGYTF
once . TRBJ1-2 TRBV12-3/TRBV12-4 TGTGCCAGCAGTTTAACAGGTCTCTATGGCTACACCTTC CASSLTGLYGYTF
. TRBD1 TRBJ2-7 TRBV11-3 TGTGCCAGCAGCCGGACCAGGGGGAAGGGGGAGCAGTACTTC CASSRTRGKGEQYF
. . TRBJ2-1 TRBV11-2 TGTGCCAGCAGCCACAACATCGGGAGCTACAATGAGCAGTTCTTC CASSHNIGSYNEQFF
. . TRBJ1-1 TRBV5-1 TGCGCCAGCAGCTTGGCCCGGGCGACAGACGCTTTCTTT CASSLARATDAFF
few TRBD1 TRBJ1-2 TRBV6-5 TGTGCCAGCAGTTGGACAGGGGGCGCCTATGGCTACACCTTC CASSWTGGAYGYTF
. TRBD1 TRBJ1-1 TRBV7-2 TGTGCCAGCAGCTGGAGACGACAGGGGCGAAGAAACACTGAAGCTTTCTTT CASSWRRQGRRNTEAFF
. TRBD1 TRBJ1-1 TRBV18 TGTGCCAGCTCACCGATGACAGGGATAGGGACTGAAGCTTTCTTT CASSPMTGIGTEAFF
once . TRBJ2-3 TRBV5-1 TGCGCCAGCAGCTTGGCAGGCCAGGTCACAGATACGCAGTATTTT CASSLAGQVTDTQYF